What follows describes a single TCR beta chain. This sample was taken from a study of neoadjuvant anti-PD-1 for oral cavity cancer. Study context: Before surgery, most patients got three to four biweekly 3 mg/kg nivolumab doses. Around day 43, patients without progression received a fourth nivolumab dose before surgery.

Stage II-IVA oral cavity squamous cell carcinoma was new and untreated by systemic or radiation therapy. Most PBMC samples had around 0.5 ug input DNA in six replicates. The assay was immunoSEQ multiplex PCR, and TCRdb's table has in-frame clones only and misses some. The sample has over 80,000 clones; approximately 80% are singletons. V lost 5 bases and J lost 6, with 14 bases in between. Germline V gene data show CDR1 as LNHDA and CDR2 as SQIVND (reference sequence). This CDR3 has 13 amino acids. The gene calls are TRBV19 and TRBJ2-7; weak D call: TRBD2 (6 bases). The sample in question was PBMCs, obtained before nivolumab (anti-PD-1) treatment. The receptor's source is a person aged 35-79 years with oral cavity squamous cell carcinoma. In DNA, the CDR3 is TGTGCCAGTAGTCCGGAGGGACTGAGCGAGCAGTACTTC. It is translated as CASSPEGLSEQYF. The full variable domain, completed using reference TRBV19 and TRBJ2-7, is DGGITQSPKYLFRKEGQNVTLSCEQNLNHDAMYWYRQDPGQGLRLIYYSQIVNDFQKGDIAEGYSVSREKKESFPLTVTSAQKNPTAFYLCASSPEGLSEQYFGPGTRLTVT.